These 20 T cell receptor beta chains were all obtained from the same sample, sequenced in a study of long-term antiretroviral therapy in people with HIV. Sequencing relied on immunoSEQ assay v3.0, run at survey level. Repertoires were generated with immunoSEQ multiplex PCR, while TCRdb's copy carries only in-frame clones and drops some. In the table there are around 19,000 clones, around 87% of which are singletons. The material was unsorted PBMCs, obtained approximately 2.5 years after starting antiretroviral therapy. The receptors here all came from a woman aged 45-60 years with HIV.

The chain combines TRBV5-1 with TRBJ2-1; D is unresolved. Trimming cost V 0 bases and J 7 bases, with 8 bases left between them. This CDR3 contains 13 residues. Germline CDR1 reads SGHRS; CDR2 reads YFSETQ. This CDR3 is CASSLVPRNEQFF. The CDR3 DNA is TGCGCCAGCAGCTTGGTCCCGAGGAATGAGCAGTTCTTC.

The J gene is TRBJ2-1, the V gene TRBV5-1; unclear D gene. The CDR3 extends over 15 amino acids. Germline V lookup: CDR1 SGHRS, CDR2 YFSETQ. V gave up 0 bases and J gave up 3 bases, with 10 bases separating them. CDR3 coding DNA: TGCGCCAGCAGCTTGGATTTCCAGATCTACAATGAGCAGTTCTTC. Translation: CASSLDFQIYNEQFF.

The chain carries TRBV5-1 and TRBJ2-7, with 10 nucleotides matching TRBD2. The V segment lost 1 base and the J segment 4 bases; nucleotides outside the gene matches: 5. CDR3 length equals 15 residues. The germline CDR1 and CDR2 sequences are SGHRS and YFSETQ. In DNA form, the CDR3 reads TGCGCCAGCAGCTTGCAAGGTAGCGGGAGGTACGAGCAGTACTTC. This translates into CASSLQGSGRYEQYF.

The CDR3 spells CSAKGDQPQHF. For the CDR3, the DNA is TGCAGTGCTAAGGGGGATCAGCCCCAGCATTTT. This chain connects TRBV20-1 to TRBJ1-5, with a weak D call TRBD1 (6 bases). The V and J ends lost 4 bases and 5 bases respectively, with 6 bases between them. The CDR3 contains 11 residues. Germline values: CDR1 DFQATT, CDR2 SNEGSKA (reference sequence).

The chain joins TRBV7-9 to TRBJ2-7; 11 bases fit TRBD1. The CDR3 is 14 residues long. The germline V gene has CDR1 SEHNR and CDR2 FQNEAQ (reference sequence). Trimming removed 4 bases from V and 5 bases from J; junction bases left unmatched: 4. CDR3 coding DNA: TGTGCCAGCAGCTCGGGACAGGGGGTCCACGAGCAGTACTTC. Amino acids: CASSSGQGVHEQYF.

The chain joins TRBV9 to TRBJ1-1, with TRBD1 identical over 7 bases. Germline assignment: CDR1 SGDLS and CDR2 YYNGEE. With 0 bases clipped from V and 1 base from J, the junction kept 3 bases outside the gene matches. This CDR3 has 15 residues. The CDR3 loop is CASSVEGQQNTEAFF. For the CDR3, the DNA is TGTGCCAGCAGCGTAGAGGGACAGCAGAACACTGAAGCTTTCTTT.

The CDR3 protein is CASSLGTSGYYNEQFF. The CDR3 DNA follows: TGCGCCAGCAGCTTGGGGACTAGCGGGTATTACAATGAGCAGTTCTTC. This chain links TRBV5-1 with TRBJ2-1, with 11 bases aligning to TRBD2. The V gene end was trimmed by 0 bases and the J gene end by 4 bases; junction bases not matched to a gene: 3. The germline V gene has CDR1 SGHRS and CDR2 YFSETQ. The CDR3 has 16 amino acids.

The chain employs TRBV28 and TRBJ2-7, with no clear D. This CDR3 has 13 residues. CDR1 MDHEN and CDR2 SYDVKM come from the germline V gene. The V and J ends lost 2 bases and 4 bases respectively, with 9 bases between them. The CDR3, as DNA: TGTGCCAGCAGTTTAGACCTCAATTACGAGCAGTACTTC. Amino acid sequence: CASSLDLNYEQYF.

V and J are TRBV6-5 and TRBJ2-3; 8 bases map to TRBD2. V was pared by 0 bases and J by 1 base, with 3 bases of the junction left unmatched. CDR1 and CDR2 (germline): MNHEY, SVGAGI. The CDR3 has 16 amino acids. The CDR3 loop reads CASSYSGLGGTDTQYF. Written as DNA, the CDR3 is TGTGCCAGCAGTTACTCGGGACTAGGTGGCACAGATACGCAGTATTTT.

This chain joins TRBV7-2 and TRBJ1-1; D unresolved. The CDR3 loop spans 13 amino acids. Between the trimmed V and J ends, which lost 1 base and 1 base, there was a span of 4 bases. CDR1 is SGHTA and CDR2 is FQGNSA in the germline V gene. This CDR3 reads CASSLVENTEAFF. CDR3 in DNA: TGTGCCAGCAGCTTAGTCGAGAACACTGAAGCTTTCTTT.

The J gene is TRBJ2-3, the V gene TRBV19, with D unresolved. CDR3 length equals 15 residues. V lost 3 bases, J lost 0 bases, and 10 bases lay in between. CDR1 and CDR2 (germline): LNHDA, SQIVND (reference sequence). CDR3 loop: CASSISTTSTDTQYF. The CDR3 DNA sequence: TGTGCCAGTAGTATCTCCACAACTAGCACAGATACGCAGTATTTT.

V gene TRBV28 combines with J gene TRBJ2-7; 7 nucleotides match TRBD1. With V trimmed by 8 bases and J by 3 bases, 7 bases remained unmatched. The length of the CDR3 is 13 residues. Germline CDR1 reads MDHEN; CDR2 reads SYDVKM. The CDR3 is CASADRVFYEQYF. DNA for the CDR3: TGTGCCAGCGCTGACAGGGTTTTCTACGAGCAGTACTTC.

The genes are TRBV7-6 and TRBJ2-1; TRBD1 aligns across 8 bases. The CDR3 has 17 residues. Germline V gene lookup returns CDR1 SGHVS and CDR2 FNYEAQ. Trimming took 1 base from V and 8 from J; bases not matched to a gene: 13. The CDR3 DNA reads TGTGCCAGCAGCTTAGTCCGCGGACAGGGAATCGACGATGAGCAGTTCTTC. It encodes CASSLVRGQGIDDEQFF. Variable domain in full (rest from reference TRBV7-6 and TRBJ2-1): GAGVSQSPRYKVTKRGQDVALRCDPISGHVSLYWYRQALGQGPEFLTYFNYEAQQDKSGLPNDRFSAERPEGSISTLTIQRTEQRDSAMYRCASSLVRGQGIDDEQFFGPGTRLTVL.

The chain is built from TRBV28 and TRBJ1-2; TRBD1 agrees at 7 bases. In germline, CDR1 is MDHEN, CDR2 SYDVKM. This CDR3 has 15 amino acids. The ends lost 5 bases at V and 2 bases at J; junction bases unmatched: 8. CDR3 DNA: TGTGCCAGCAGTAGAACTCGACAGGGAAACTATGGCTACACCTTC. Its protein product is CASSRTRQGNYGYTF.

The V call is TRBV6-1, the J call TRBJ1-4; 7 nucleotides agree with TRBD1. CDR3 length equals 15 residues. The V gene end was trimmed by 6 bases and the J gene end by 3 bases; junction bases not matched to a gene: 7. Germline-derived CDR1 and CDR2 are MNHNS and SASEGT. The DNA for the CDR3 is TGTGCCAGCAGACCCAGGACAGGTGCTAATGAAAAACTGTTTTTT. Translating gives CASRPRTGANEKLFF.

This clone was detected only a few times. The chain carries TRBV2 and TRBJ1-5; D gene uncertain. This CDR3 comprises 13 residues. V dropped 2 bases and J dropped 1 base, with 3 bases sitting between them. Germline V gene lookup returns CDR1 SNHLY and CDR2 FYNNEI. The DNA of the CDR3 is TGTGCCAGCAGTGAATTAAGCAATCAGCCCCAGCATTTT. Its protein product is CASSELSNQPQHF.

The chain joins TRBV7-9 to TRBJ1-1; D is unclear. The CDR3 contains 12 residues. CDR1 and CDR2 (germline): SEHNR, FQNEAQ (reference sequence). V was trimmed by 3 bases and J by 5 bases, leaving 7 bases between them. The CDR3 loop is CASSFGVTEAFF. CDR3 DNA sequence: TGTGCCAGCAGCTTCGGGGTTACTGAAGCTTTCTTT. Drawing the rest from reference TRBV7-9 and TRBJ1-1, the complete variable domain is DTGVSQNPRHKITKRGQNVTFRCDPISEHNRLYWYRQTLGQGPEFLTYFQNEAQLEKSRLLSDRFSAERPKGSFSTLEIQRTEQGDSAMYLCASSFGVTEAFFGQGTRLTVV.

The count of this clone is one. The CDR3, as DNA: TGTGCCAGCAGCTCAGCCGGGACAACCTACGAGCAGTACTTC. Its translation: CASSSAGTTYEQYF. The chain links TRBV7-8 to TRBJ2-7; D might be TRBD1 (6 bases). V was trimmed by 4 bases and J by 2 bases, leaving 12 bases between them. The CDR3 runs 14 residues. From germline, CDR1 is SGHVS and CDR2 FQNEAQ.

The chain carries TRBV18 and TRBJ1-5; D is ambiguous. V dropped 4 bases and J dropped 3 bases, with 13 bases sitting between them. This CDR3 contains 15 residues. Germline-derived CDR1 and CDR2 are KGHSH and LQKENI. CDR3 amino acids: CASSQSRDYNQPQHF. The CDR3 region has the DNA TGTGCCAGCTCACAAAGCAGAGACTACAATCAGCCCCAGCATTTT.

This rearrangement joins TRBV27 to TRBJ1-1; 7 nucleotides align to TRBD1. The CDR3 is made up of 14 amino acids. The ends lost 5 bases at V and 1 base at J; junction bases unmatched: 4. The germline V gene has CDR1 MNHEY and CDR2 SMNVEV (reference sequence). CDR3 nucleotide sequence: TGTGCCAGCAGTCCCGGGACAGCGAACACTGAAGCTTTCTTT. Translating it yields CASSPGTANTEAFF.